One TCR beta chain is described in this entry. The data derive from a study of blood T cell repertoires in COVID-19. V was trimmed by 3 bases and J by 5 bases, leaving 23 bases between them. The germline V gene encodes CDR1 KGHSH and CDR2 LQKENI. The CDR3 is 18 amino acids. Using immunoSEQ multiplex PCR, the repertoire was profiled, and TCRdb retains in-frame clones only, with some absent. Of around 280,000 clones in the sample, about 90% were seen once. The sequencing input was peripheral blood. The V gene is TRBV18, the J gene TRBJ2-1, with a possible D match to TRBD2 (6 bases). The source is a woman aged 30 to 39 who had recovered from COVID-19. CDR3 loop: CASSPRGQGGSTHNEQFF. DNA for the CDR3: TGTGCCAGCTCACCCCGAGGGCAGGGAGGTTCAACGCACAATGAGCAGTTCTTC.